This TCR beta chain was captured by sequencing in a study of cytomegalovirus exposure and HLA in healthy donors. Background on the study: Both the roughly 120 validation repertoires and the 600 to 750 first-cohort repertoires used the same platform, as reported by a later analysis.

Notes on the study in general: In vitro work confirmed that three CMV-associated chains recognize CMV antigens. Some TCR beta chains (roughly 150 of them) were listed as cytomegalovirus-associated.

TCRdb's table, derived via immunoSEQ multiplex PCR, lists solely in-frame clones and lacks some. The sample comprises tens of thousands of clones, about 96% of which are singletons, and 0.9% to 1.5% rests with the top ten. In regard to this clone: Its target is not known.

The J segment lost 0 bases and the V segment lost 1 base, leaving 3 bases of the junction unmatched. The CDR3 consists of 18 residues. CDR1 is LNHDA, CDR2 SQIVND, per germline (reference sequence). Sequencing was done on a sample of PBMCs. This sequence was found in a woman between 18 and 29 years old in good health and CMV-seronegative. The V gene is TRBV19, the J gene TRBJ2-6; 10 bases match TRBD1. The CDR3: CASSIGDRGSSGANVLTF. The CDR3 bases are TGTGCCAGTAGTATAGGGGACAGGGGCTCCTCTGGGGCCAACGTCCTGACTTTC.